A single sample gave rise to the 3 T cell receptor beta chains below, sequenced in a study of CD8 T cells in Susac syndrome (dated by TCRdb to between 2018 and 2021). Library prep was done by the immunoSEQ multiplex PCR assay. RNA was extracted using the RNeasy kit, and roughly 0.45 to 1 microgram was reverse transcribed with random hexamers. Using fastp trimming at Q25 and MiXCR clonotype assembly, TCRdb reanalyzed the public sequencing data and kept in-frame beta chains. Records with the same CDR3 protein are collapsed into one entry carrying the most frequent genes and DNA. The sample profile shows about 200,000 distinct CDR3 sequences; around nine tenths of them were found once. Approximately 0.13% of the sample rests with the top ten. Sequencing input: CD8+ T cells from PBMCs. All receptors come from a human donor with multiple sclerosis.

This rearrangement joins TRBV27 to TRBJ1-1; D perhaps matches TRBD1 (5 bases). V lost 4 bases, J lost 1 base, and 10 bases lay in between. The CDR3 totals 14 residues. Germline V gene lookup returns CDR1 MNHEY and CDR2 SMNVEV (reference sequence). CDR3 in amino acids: CASSSGTPNTEAFF. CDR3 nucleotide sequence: TGTGCCAGCAGTTCCGGGACTCCGAACACTGAAGCTTTCTTT.

CDR3 in amino acids: CASSPPGRGTGYTF. CDR3 DNA sequence: TGTGCCAGCAGTCCCCCGGGACGGGGTACCGGCTACACCTTC. The gene calls are TRBV6-1 and TRBJ1-2; D may be TRBD1 (5 bases). With 5 bases removed from V and 8 bases from J, the gap between germline ends came to 18 bases. CDR1 MNHNS and CDR2 SASEGT come from the germline V gene. CDR3 length: 14 amino acids.

CDR3 protein: CATLGRTGELFF. The DNA for the CDR3 is TGTGCCACCCTCGGGCGTACCGGGGAGCTGTTTTTT. The chain is built from TRBV15 and TRBJ2-2; D gene unclear. The CDR3 has 12 residues. Germline CDR1 and CDR2: LNHNV and YYDKDF (reference sequence). Trimming took off 8 bases at V and 5 bases at J, with 9 bases between the two ends.